Described below is a single T cell receptor (beta chain) sequence and its context. The sample is drawn from a study of blood T cell repertoires in COVID-19. Study information: Sites in the United States, Italy and Spain provided acute and convalescent COVID-19 samples.

Original processing methods: It was from reference gene primer amplification that nucleated cell counts were estimated. The data were produced by immunoSEQ multiplex PCR, yet TCRdb's version contains in-frame clones alone and is incomplete. The V and J calls and the clone size are those of that table, but D and trimming were determined from the DNA. The sample lists 650,000 to 800,000 clones; around 89% were seen once. The CDR3 sequence is 17 residues long. The sequenced material came from peripheral blood. The TCR sequence derives from a woman younger than 35 with acute or convalescent COVID-19. V is TRBV21-1 and J is TRBJ1-6. TRBV21-1 is flagged as a pseudogene. CDR3 sequence: CASSSRPEGRIGSPLHF. The DNA of the CDR3 is TGTGCCAGCAGCAGCCGACCGGAAGGGAGGATTGGTTCACCCCTCCACTTT.